This T cell receptor beta chain was sequenced in a study of monozygotic twins with inflammatory bowel disease. General observations from the study: Inverse Simpson values showed less TCRbeta diversity in IBD patients than in their healthy co-twins.

With the 5' RACE reads reprocessed, TCRdb shows one record per CDR3 protein and no DNA. The sample holds over 150,000 distinct CDR3 sequences. In the case of this clonotype: Its antigen is not identified.

This CDR3 is 14 amino acids long. CDR1 is SGHTA and CDR2 is FQGNSA in the germline V gene. The TCR originated in a human donor with ulcerative colitis or Crohn's disease, or a healthy co-twin of an affected twin (not recorded which). Sequenced input: blood. The chain has TRBV7-2 and TRBJ2-1. The CDR3 is CASSFGTAYNEQFF.